This is a list of T cell receptor beta chains from one sample in a study of blood T cell repertoires in COVID-19. Using immunoSEQ multiplex PCR, the repertoire was profiled, and TCRdb retains in-frame clones only, with some absent. The sample lists roughly 230,000 clones, 82% occurring once. Source material: peripheral blood. The source of these receptors is a woman of 80 years or more with acute or convalescent COVID-19. The CDR3 runs from the conserved cysteine through the conserved F or W. Fields, in order: D gene, clone size, J gene, V gene, CDR3 DNA, CDR3 protein. The D gene is left open where the match is weak. Only part of the rows carry a size: once, few, many, or a class if the clone is expanded.

d_gene: TRBD1; abundance: -; j_gene: TRBJ1-6; v_gene: TRBV19; CDR3nt: TGTGCCAGTAGCCACGGGACAGGTGAATCACCCCTCCACTTT; CDR3aa: CASSHGTGESPLHF
d_gene: -; abundance: once; j_gene: TRBJ1-5; v_gene: TRBV6-2/TRBV6-3; CDR3nt: TGTGCCAGCAGTTCGAACAGGGCGCGATCACAGCCCCAGCATTTT; CDR3aa: CASSSNRARSQPQHF
d_gene: TRBD1; abundance: -; j_gene: TRBJ1-2; v_gene: TRBV28; CDR3nt: TGTGCCAGCAGTTCAACCAACAGGGGGCGATTAAATGGCTACACCTTC; CDR3aa: CASSSTNRGRLNGYTF
d_gene: -; abundance: -; j_gene: TRBJ1-1; v_gene: TRBV3-1/TRBV3-2; CDR3nt: TGTGCCAGCAGCCCAAGAGGGGGAACTGAAGCTTTCTTT; CDR3aa: CASSPRGGTEAFF
d_gene: -; abundance: once; j_gene: TRBJ2-2; v_gene: TRBV7-7; CDR3nt: TGTGCCAGCAGCTTAGCGGGGCGGAGTGGGGAGCTGTTTTTT; CDR3aa: CASSLAGRSGELFF
d_gene: TRBD1; abundance: -; j_gene: TRBJ1-1; v_gene: TRBV7-2; CDR3nt: TGTGCCAGCAATACAGGGGGCGCGAACACTGAAGCTTTCTTT; CDR3aa: CASNTGGANTEAFF
d_gene: -; abundance: -; j_gene: TRBJ1-5; v_gene: TRBV3-1/TRBV3-2; CDR3nt: TGTGCCAGCAGCCGGGACATATCTGATCAGCCCCAGCATTTT; CDR3aa: CASSRDISDQPQHF
d_gene: TRBD2; abundance: once; j_gene: TRBJ2-1; v_gene: TRBV24-1; CDR3nt: TGTGCCACCAGTGACGGACTAGCGGGGGGGAGCGCCTACAATGAGCAGTTCTTC; CDR3aa: CATSDGLAGGSAYNEQFF
d_gene: TRBD2; abundance: -; j_gene: TRBJ2-5; v_gene: TRBV3-1/TRBV3-2; CDR3nt: TGTGCCAGCAGCCAGATGCGCGGGGGATACCAAGAGACCCAGTACTTC; CDR3aa: CASSQMRGGYQETQYF
d_gene: TRBD1; abundance: once; j_gene: TRBJ1-6; v_gene: TRBV6-2/TRBV6-3; CDR3nt: TGTGCCAGCAGTTACGAGGAGGGCCAAGGAGGGGGCGCGAATTCACCCCTCCACTTT; CDR3aa: CASSYEEGQGGGANSPLHF
d_gene: -; abundance: -; j_gene: TRBJ1-2; v_gene: TRBV2; CDR3nt: TGTGCCAGCCGGACTGCACGAAGAACTAACTATGGCTACACCTTC; CDR3aa: CASRTARRTNYGYTF
d_gene: TRBD1; abundance: -; j_gene: TRBJ1-2; v_gene: TRBV27; CDR3nt: TGTGCCACCCAAGACAGGGGTGATGGCTACACCTTC; CDR3aa: CATQDRGDGYTF
d_gene: -; abundance: -; j_gene: TRBJ1-5; v_gene: TRBV25-1; CDR3nt: TGTGCCAGCAGTGAACTGGGGGCGTCGGATCAGCCCCAGCATTTT; CDR3aa: CASSELGASDQPQHF
d_gene: -; abundance: few; j_gene: TRBJ1-5; v_gene: TRBV9; CDR3nt: TGTGCCAGCAGCGTATCAGGGAACAATCAGCCCCAGCATTTT; CDR3aa: CASSVSGNNQPQHF
d_gene: -; abundance: -; j_gene: TRBJ1-5; v_gene: TRBV5-1; CDR3nt: TGCGCCAGCAGCCGTACAGGAATGTTCAATCAGCCCCAGCATTTT; CDR3aa: CASSRTGMFNQPQHF
d_gene: -; abundance: -; j_gene: TRBJ2-5; v_gene: TRBV7-2; CDR3nt: TGTGCCAGCAGCTTAGCGGGGTACAGGGAAGGGGAGACCCAGTACTTC; CDR3aa: CASSLAGYREGETQYF
d_gene: TRBD1; abundance: -; j_gene: TRBJ1-3; v_gene: TRBV6-5; CDR3nt: TGTGCCAGCAGCTCGGGACAGACAAGAAACACCATATATTTT; CDR3aa: CASSSGQTRNTIYF
d_gene: -; abundance: -; j_gene: TRBJ1-4; v_gene: TRBV5-1; CDR3nt: TGCGCCAGCAGCCTCCTGGGGGGGACTAATGAAAAACTGTTTTTT; CDR3aa: CASSLLGGTNEKLFF
d_gene: TRBD1; abundance: -; j_gene: TRBJ1-5; v_gene: TRBV6-5; CDR3nt: TGTGCCAGCAACCGACAGGGGCCGCAGCCCCAGCATTTT; CDR3aa: CASNRQGPQPQHF
d_gene: TRBD2; abundance: -; j_gene: TRBJ2-7; v_gene: TRBV6-2/TRBV6-3; CDR3nt: TGTGCCAGCAGCCCCCTAGCCGGGGGGGGATACGAGCAGTACTTC; CDR3aa: CASSPLAGGGYEQYF
d_gene: -; abundance: once; j_gene: TRBJ2-5; v_gene: TRBV19; CDR3nt: TGTGCCAGTAGTATCCCTGGAGGGGAGACCCAGTACTTC; CDR3aa: CASSIPGGETQYF
d_gene: TRBD2; abundance: -; j_gene: TRBJ2-1; v_gene: TRBV19; CDR3nt: TGTGCCAGTGCCGGGAGCGGGGGAACCAATGAGCAGTTCTTC; CDR3aa: CASAGSGGTNEQFF